The 2 T cell receptor beta chains below were found in one sample sequenced in a study of neoadjuvant anti-PD-1 for oral cavity cancer. TCRdb's copy holds only in-frame clones and misses some; the assay was immunoSEQ multiplex PCR. The table has roughly 68,000 clones, roughly nine tenths seen once. Documented time point: after neoadjuvant nivolumab, at surgical resection. Source: PBMCs, taken after nivolumab (anti-PD-1) treatment. Receptors were obtained from a person aged 35 to 85 with oral cavity squamous cell carcinoma.

The chain couples TRBV19 to TRBJ2-1, with D possibly called TRBD1 or TRBD2 (6 bases each). The germline V gene encodes CDR1 LNHDA and CDR2 SQIVND (reference sequence). V gave up 1 base and J gave up 4 bases, with 14 bases separating them. CDR3 size: 16 residues. DNA of the CDR3: TGTGCCAGTAGTATAGGTGGGGGGCCTCCTTACAATGAGCAGTTCTTC. Its protein is CASSIGGGPPYNEQFF.

This chain joins TRBV29-1 and TRBJ2-7, with unresolved D. Germline V lookup: CDR1 SQVTM, CDR2 ANQGSEA. The CDR3 has 13 amino acids. V gave up 6 bases and J gave up 2 bases, with 14 bases separating them. CDR3 bases: TGCAGCGTCTTGGGTCCTCTGACCTACGAGCAGTACTTC. It yields the protein CSVLGPLTYEQYF.